The text below deals with one T cell receptor beta chain. TCRdb's copy holds only in-frame clones and misses some; the assay was immunoSEQ multiplex PCR. The profile covers some 17,000 clones, with around 90% appearing a single time and roughly 12% taken by the ten largest. The data derive from a study of T cell changes during pregnancy in multiple sclerosis. CDR3 length: 15 amino acids. V lost 5 bases and J lost 5; bases outside the gene matches: 11. The germline gives CDR1 LNHNV, CDR2 YYDKDF (reference sequence). V usage is TRBV15 and J usage is TRBJ2-5, with TRBD2 matching over 7 bases. This sample comprised CD8+ T cells from peripheral blood mononuclear cells, obtained after pregnancy. This TCR was sampled from a female donor in good health, enrolled as a control in a pregnancy study. In DNA, the CDR3 is TGTGCCACCAGCCGGGGGGAGTCGCTTCGGGAGACCCAGTACTTC. This codes for CATSRGESLRETQYF.